This section outlines one T cell receptor (beta chain) sequence together with its context. Its binding antigen is unknown. No base-level quality is on record; no much larger clone is a single base apart. The CDR1 and CDR2 encoded by the germline V gene (reference sequence) are SGHNT and YYREEE. Trimming removed 4 bases from V and 5 bases from J, leaving 8 bases between the germline ends. The CDR3 contains 12 residues, cysteine and phenylalanine counted. Only the CDR3 region is kept as DNA, spanning 36 bases read in frame from base 1. This entry belongs to a study of radiotherapy plus CTLA-4 blockade in lung cancer (dated by TCRdb to 2016 to 2018). Describing the broader study: Among the enrolled patients, 18% had an objective response, and 25% to 35% reached disease control.

The study tested focal radiation therapy combined with CTLA-4 blockade (ipilimumab) in patients with chemo-refractory metastatic non-small-cell lung cancer. The method was the immunoSEQ multiplex PCR assay. TCRdb retrieved this table from immuneACCESS and kept in-frame rearrangements only. Not all clones are present; in checked studies, unresolved V genes account for under half, and no reason is known for the remainder. Recorded for this sample are 40,000 to 50,000 clones; roughly four fifths of them occurred a single time. In total, the top ten clones hold 3% to 4% of the sample. Results the study describes overall, beyond this receptor: The strongest predictors of response were reported to be early dynamic shifts in blood T cell clones along with a rise in serum interferon-beta following radiation. After treatment with radiotherapy and ipilimumab, TCR clones that came from tumors expanded in the peripheral blood.

The sequence is built from TRBV5-4 and TRBJ2-3; D gene: possibly TRBD2, on 6 matching bases. This TCR was recovered from a human donor with non-small cell lung cancer who had stable disease on radiotherapy plus ipilimumab. The material sequenced was peripheral blood, taken from a patient treated with radiotherapy plus ipilimumab. The CDR3 amino acid sequence is: CASSRAGDTQYF. The sequenced DNA: TGTGCCAGCAGCCGAGCGGGAGATACGCAGTATTTT.